This T cell receptor beta chain was identified during a study of blood T cell repertoires in COVID-19. The CDR3 is 13 amino acids. V gave up 1 base and J gave up 7 bases, with 9 bases separating them. Germline CDR1 SGHRS, CDR2 YFSETQ. TCRdb's copy holds only in-frame clones and misses some; the assay was immunoSEQ multiplex PCR. The table records a few hundred thousand clones, 82% of them present only once. This clonotype was obtained from an older woman who had recovered from COVID-19. The chain employs TRBV5-1 and TRBJ2-1; D perhaps matches TRBD2 (5 bases). Source material: PBMCs or T cells enriched from blood (not recorded which). This chain's CDR3 is CASSLMGGNEQFF. The CDR3 nucleotides are TGCGCCAGCAGCTTGATGGGCGGGAATGAGCAGTTCTTC. The complete variable domain, with remaining parts taken from reference TRBV5-1 and TRBJ2-1, reads KAGVTQTPRYLIKTRGQQVTLSCSPISGHRSVSWYQQTPGQGLQFLFEYFSETQRNKGNFPGRFSGRQFSNSRSEMNVSTLELGDSALYLCASSLMGGNEQFFGPGTRLTVL.